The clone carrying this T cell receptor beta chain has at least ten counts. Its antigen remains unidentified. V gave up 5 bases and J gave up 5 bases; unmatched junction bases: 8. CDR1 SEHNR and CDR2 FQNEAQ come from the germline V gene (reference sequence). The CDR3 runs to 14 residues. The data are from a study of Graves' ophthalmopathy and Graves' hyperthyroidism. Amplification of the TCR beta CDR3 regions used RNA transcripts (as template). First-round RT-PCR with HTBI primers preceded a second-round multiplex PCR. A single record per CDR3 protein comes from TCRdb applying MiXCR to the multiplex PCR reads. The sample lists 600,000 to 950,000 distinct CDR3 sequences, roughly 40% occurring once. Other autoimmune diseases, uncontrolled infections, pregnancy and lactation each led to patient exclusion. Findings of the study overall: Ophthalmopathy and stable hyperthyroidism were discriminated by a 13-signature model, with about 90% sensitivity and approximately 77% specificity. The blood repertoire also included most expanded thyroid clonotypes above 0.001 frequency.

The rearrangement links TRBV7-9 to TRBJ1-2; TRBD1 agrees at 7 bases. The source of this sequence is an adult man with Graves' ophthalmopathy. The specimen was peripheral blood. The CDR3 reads CASSPRQGLYGYTF. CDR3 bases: TGTGCCAGCAGCCCACGACAGGGCCTATATGGCTACACCTTC.